Presented here are 10 T cell receptor beta chains from one specimen sequenced in a study of T cells after posttransplantation cyclophosphamide. Sequencing used immunoSEQ multiplex PCR; TCRdb keeps in-frame clones, though not all of them. Here the sample spans some 64,000 clones, 85% to 95% being singletons. Sequences were obtained from PBMCs. The receptor set was obtained from a young woman in good health and a related stem cell transplant donor.

The chain recombines TRBV7-7 with TRBJ2-1, with D possibly being TRBD1 or TRBD2 (6 bases each). Germline V gives CDR1 SSHAT, CDR2 FNYEAQ (reference sequence). The V and J ends lost 5 bases and 3 bases respectively, with 14 bases between them. The CDR3 is 15 residues long. The CDR3: CASSPTGGLYNEQFF. Written as DNA, the CDR3 is TGTGCCAGCAGCCCTACTGGGGGGCTCTACAATGAGCAGTTCTTC.

The V gene is TRBV4-1, the J gene TRBJ2-3; D not certain. This CDR3 is 17 amino acids long. Germline CDR1 is MGHRA and CDR2 is YSYEKL. Trimming shortened V by 0 bases and J by 1 base, and 14 bases separated the two germline ends. CDR3 sequence reads: CASSQDPLAAGTDTQYF. The CDR3 nucleotides read TGCGCCAGCAGCCAAGATCCTCTGGCGGCAGGCACAGATACGCAGTATTTT.

The gene calls are TRBV30 and TRBJ1-2; TRBD1 agrees at 8 bases. Unmatched junction bases numbered 4, after V lost 0 bases and J lost 4 bases. Germline V gene sequence: CDR1 GTSNPN, CDR2 SVGIG (reference sequence). The CDR3 spans 14 residues. The CDR3 nucleotides are TGTGCCTGGAGTGTTACGACAGGGGCCTATGGCTACACCTTC. Protein: CAWSVTTGAYGYTF.

This sequence joins TRBV5-1 and TRBJ2-1; 10 bases match TRBD2. The CDR3 spans 15 residues. Losses at the gene ends were 0 bases for V and 8 bases for J; bases not matched to a gene: 5. Germline-derived CDR1 and CDR2 are SGHRS and YFSETQ. CDR3 residues: CASSLAGLAGDEQFF. CDR3 DNA: TGCGCCAGCAGCTTGGCCGGGCTAGCGGGGGATGAGCAGTTCTTC.

This chain connects TRBV11-2 to TRBJ2-7; D unclear. The germline V gene encodes CDR1 SGHAT and CDR2 FQNNGV. V was clipped by 5 bases and J by 0 bases, with 5 bases between them. CDR3 length: 12 residues. The CDR3 bases are TGTGCCAGCAGCCAGAGCTCCTACGAGCAGTACTTC. Protein product: CASSQSSYEQYF.

The genes are TRBV30 and TRBJ2-1; the D is unclear. The CDR3 spans 10 residues. Trimming took 0 bases from V and 6 from J, leaving 0 bases between them. Per germline, CDR1 GTSNPN and CDR2 SVGIG (reference sequence). The CDR3 DNA follows: TGTGCCTGGAGTGTCAATGAGCAGTTCTTC. Translation: CAWSVNEQFF.

This clone occurred once. The rearrangement uses TRBV7-2 and TRBJ2-7; D is unclear. Trimming stripped 0 bases from V and 0 bases from J, with 12 bases between. The CDR3 length is 16 residues. Germline assignment: CDR1 SGHTA and CDR2 FQGNSA. CDR3 DNA sequence: TGTGCCAGCAGCTTAGCTCTCGACGGGTACTCCTACGAGCAGTACTTC. Translated, it gives CASSLALDGYSYEQYF.

The rearrangement uses TRBV19 and TRBJ1-6; D may be TRBD1 (6 bases). Between the trimmed V and J ends, which lost 3 bases and 8 bases, there was a span of 11 bases. In germline, CDR1 is LNHDA, CDR2 SQIVND (reference sequence). The CDR3 totals 14 residues. Here the CDR3 DNA reads TGTGCCAGTAGTATCCTGTCAGGGGATTCACCCCTCCACTTT. Encoded protein: CASSILSGDSPLHF.

The rearrangement joins TRBV5-5 to TRBJ2-4; TRBD2 matches at 11 bases. V was pared by 4 bases and J by 6 bases, with 9 bases of the junction left unmatched. Germline CDR1 is SGHKS and CDR2 is YYEKEE (reference sequence). This CDR3 comprises 16 residues. CDR3 sequence reads: CASSRVSGTSGNIQYF. CDR3 coding DNA: TGTGCCAGCAGCAGGGTTTCCGGGACTAGCGGAAACATTCAGTACTTC.

The chain joins TRBV13 to TRBJ2-5; D is uncertain. V gave up 1 base and J gave up 1 base, with 4 bases separating them. The CDR3 runs 13 residues. CDR1 PRHDT and CDR2 FYEKMQ come from the germline V gene (reference sequence). Here the CDR3 reads CASSLEGQETQYF. The CDR3 nucleotides read TGTGCCAGCAGCTTAGAGGGCCAAGAGACCCAGTACTTC.